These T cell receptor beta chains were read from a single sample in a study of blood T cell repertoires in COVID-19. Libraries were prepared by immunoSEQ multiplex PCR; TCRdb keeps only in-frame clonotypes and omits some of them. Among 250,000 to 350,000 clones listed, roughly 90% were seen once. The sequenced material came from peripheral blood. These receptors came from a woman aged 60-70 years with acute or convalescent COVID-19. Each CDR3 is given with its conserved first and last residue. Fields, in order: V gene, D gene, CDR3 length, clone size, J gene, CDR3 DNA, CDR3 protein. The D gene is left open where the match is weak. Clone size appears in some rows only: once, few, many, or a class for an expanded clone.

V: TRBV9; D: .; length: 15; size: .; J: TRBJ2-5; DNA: TGTGCCAGCAGCGTAGGGGTCGCAGGCCAAGAGACCCAGTACTTC; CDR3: CASSVGVAGQETQYF
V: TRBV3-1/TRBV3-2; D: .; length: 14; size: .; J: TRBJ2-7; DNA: TGTGCCAGCAGCCGCCGCGGGACCTCCTACGAGCAGTACTTC; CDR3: CASSRRGTSYEQYF
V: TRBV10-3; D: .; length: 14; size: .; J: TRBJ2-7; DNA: TGTGCCATCAGTGACGGCAAAGAGGGATACGAGCAGTACTTC; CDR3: CAISDGKEGYEQYF
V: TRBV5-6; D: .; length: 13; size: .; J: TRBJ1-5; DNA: TGTGCCAGCAGCTTGTATAGCAATCAGCCCCAGCATTTT; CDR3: CASSLYSNQPQHF
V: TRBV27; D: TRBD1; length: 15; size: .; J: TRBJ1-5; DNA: TGTGCCAGCAGTTCAGGGACAGGGCCGTATCAGCCCCAGCATTTT; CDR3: CASSSGTGPYQPQHF
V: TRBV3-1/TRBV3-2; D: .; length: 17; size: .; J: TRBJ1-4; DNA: TGTGCCAGCAGCCAAGATCTTTTGGTACAGGGTGGGGAAAAACTGTTTTTT; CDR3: CASSQDLLVQGGEKLFF
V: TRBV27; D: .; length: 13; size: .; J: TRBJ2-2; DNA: TGTGCCAGCAGTTTATGGAGCACCGGGGAGCTGTTTTTT; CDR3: CASSLWSTGELFF
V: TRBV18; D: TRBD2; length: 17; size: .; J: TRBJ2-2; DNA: TGTGCCAGCTCACCACGTGCGGGGGGTGCGAACACCGGGGAGCTGTTTTTT; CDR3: CASSPRAGGANTGELFF
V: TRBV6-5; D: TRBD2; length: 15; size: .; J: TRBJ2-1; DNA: TGTGCCAGCACCACTAGCGGGAGCTCCTACAATGAGCAGTTCTTC; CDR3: CASTTSGSSYNEQFF
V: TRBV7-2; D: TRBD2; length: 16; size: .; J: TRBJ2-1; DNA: TGTGCCAGCAGCTTAGGGGCGGGAGGGTTCTACAATGAGCAGTTCTTC; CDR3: CASSLGAGGFYNEQFF
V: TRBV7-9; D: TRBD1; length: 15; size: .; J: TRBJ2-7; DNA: TGTGCCAGCAGCTTAGCGGGACAGGCCTTGGACGAGCAGTACTTC; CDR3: CASSLAGQALDEQYF
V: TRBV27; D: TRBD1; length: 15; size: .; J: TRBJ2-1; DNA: TGTGCCAGCAGGGGGTACTCGACAGGGGCCAATGAGCAGTTCTTC; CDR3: CASRGYSTGANEQFF
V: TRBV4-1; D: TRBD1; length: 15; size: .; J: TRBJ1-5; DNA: TGCGCCAGCAGCCAAGATGGGTGGGACAGACAGCCCCAGCATTTT; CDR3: CASSQDGWDRQPQHF
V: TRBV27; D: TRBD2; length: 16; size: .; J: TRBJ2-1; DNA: TGTGCCAGCAGTTCCGCTAGCGGGGGGAACTACAATGAGCAGTTCTTC; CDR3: CASSSASGGNYNEQFF
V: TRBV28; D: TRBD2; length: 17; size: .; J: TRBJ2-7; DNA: TGTGCCAGCAGACCAAACCGACTAGCGGGAGATAACTACGAGCAGTACTTC; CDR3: CASRPNRLAGDNYEQYF
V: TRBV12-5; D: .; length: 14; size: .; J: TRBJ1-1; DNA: TGTGCTAGTGGTTTGACAGGGCTGAACACTGAAGCTTTCTTT; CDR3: CASGLTGLNTEAFF
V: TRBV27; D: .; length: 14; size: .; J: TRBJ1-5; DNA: TGTGCCAGCAGTTTATCCCGCGGGATACAGCCCCAGCATTTT; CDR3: CASSLSRGIQPQHF
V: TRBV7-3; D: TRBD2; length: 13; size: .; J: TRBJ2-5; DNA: TGTGCCAGCAGCTTGGGAGGGTTGGAGACCCAGTACTTC; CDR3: CASSLGGLETQYF
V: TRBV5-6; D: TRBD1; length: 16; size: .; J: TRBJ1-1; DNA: TGTGCCAGCAGCTTGAAACTCAGGGGGCAGATCACTGAAGCTTTCTTT; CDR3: CASSLKLRGQITEAFF
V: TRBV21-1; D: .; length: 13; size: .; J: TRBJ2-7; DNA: TGTGCCAGCGCGAGTATAAGAAATCACGAGCAGTACTTC; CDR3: CASASIRNHEQYF
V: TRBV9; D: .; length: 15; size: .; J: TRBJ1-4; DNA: TGTGCCAGCAGCGAGCTAAGTACCAGGAATGAAAAACTGTTTTTT; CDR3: CASSELSTRNEKLFF
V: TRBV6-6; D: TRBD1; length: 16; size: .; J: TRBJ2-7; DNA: TGTGCCAGCAGTTACGCGACAGGGAGTGGACCTTACGAGCAGTACTTC; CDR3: CASSYATGSGPYEQYF
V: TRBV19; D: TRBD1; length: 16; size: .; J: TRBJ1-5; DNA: TGTGCCAGTAGTATAGGCGGGACAGGGAGCAATCAGCCCCAGCATTTT; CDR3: CASSIGGTGSNQPQHF
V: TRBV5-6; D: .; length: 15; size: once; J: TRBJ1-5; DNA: TGTGCCAGCAGCTACGGGACGGGGAGGGATCAGCCCCAGCATTTT; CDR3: CASSYGTGRDQPQHF
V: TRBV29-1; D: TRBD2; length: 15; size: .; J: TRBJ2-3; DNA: TGCAGCGTTGTAATTCGGGGGGGGCCGACAGATACGCAGTATTTT; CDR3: CSVVIRGGPTDTQYF